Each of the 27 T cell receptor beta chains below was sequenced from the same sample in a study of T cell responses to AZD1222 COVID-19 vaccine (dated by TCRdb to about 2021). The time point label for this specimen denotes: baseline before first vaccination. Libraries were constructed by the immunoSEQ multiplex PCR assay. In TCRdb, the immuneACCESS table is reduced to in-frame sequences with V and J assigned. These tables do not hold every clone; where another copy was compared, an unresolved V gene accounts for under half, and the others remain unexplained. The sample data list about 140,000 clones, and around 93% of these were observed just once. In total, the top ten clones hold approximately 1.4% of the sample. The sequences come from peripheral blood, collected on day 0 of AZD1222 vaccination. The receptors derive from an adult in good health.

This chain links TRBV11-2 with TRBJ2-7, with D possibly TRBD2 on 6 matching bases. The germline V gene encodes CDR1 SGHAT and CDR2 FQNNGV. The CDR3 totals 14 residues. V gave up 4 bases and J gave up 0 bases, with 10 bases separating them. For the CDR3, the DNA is TGTGCCAGCAGCTGGGGGGACCGCTCCTACGAGCAGTACTTC. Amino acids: CASSWGDRSYEQYF. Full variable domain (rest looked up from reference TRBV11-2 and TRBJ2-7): EAGVAQSPRYKIIEKRQSVAFWCNPISGHATLYWYQQILGQGPKLLIQFQNNGVVDDSQLPKDRFSAERLKGVDSTLKIQPAKLEDSAVYLCASSWGDRSYEQYFGPGTRLTVT.

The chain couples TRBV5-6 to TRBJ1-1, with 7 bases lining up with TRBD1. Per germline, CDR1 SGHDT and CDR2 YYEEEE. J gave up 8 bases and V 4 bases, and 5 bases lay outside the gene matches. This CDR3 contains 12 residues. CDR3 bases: TGTGCCAGCAGCCCAGGGGGGGGCGAAGCTTTCTTT. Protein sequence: CASSPGGGEAFF.

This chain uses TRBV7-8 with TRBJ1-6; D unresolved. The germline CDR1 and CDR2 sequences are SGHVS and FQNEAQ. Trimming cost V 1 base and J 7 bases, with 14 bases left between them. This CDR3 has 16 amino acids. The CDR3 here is CASSLVKAGPNSPLHF. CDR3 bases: TGTGCCAGCAGCTTAGTCAAAGCCGGGCCCAATTCACCCCTCCACTTT.

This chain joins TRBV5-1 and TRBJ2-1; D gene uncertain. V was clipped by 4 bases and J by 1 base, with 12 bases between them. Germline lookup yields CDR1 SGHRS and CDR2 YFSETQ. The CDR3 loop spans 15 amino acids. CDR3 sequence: CASSVGSESYNEQFF. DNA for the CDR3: TGCGCCAGCAGCGTCGGGTCCGAATCCTACAATGAGCAGTTCTTC.

CDR3: CASSEDELSTDTQYF. CDR3 coding DNA: TGTGCCAGCAGTGAAGACGAGCTTAGCACAGATACGCAGTATTTT. V usage is TRBV6-1 and J usage is TRBJ2-3; D not resolved. The V end was cut by 1 base, the J end by 0 bases, with 8 bases between. The CDR3 is made up of 15 amino acids. Germline V gives CDR1 MNHNS, CDR2 SASEGT.

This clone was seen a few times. The CDR3 nucleotides are TGCGCCAGCAGCTTGGGGACTAGCGGGGGCCCTTCTAGCACAGATACGCAGTATTTT. It translates to CASSLGTSGGPSSTDTQYF. V usage is TRBV5-1 and J usage is TRBJ2-3; 13 nucleotides agree with TRBD2. This CDR3 is built from 19 residues. Germline CDR1 and CDR2: SGHRS and YFSETQ. The V and J ends lost 0 bases and 0 bases, in that order; junction bases with no gene match: 7.

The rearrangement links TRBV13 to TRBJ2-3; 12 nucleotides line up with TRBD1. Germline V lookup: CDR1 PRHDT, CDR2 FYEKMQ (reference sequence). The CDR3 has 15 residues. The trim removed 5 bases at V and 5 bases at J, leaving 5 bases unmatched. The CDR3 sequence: CASSGTGGLGDTQYF. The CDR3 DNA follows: TGTGCCAGCAGCGGGACAGGGGGCTTAGGAGATACGCAGTATTTT.

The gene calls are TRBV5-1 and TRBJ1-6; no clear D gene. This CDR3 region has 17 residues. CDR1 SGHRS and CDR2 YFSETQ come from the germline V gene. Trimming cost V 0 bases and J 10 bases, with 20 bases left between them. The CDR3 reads CASSLEAMEPLWSPLHF. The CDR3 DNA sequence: TGCGCCAGCAGCTTGGAGGCGATGGAGCCCCTATGGTCACCCCTCCACTTT.

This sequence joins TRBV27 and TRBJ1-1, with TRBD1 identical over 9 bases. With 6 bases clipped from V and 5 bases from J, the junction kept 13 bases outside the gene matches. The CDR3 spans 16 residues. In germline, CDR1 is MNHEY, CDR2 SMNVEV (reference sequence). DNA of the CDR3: TGTGCCAGCAGGCCCGCGGACAGGGGTTCATGGACTGAAGCTTTCTTT. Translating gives CASRPADRGSWTEAFF.

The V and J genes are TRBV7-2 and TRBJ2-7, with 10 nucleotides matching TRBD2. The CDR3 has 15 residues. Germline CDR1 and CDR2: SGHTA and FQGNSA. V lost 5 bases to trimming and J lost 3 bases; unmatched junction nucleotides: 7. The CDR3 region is CASSIGLAVNYEQYF. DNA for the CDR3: TGTGCCAGCAGCATCGGACTAGCGGTAAACTACGAGCAGTACTTC.

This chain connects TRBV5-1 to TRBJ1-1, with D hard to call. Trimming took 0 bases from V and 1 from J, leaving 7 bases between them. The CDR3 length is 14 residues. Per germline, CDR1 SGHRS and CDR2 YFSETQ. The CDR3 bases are TGCGCCAGCAGCTTGGAGGAGGGGAACACTGAAGCTTTCTTT. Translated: CASSLEEGNTEAFF.

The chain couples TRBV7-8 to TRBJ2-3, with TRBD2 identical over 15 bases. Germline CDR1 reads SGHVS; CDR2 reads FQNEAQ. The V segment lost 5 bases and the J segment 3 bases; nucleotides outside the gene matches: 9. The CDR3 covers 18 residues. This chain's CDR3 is CASSPRTSGRAATDTQYF. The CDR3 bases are TGTGCCAGCAGCCCACGGACTAGCGGGAGGGCCGCGACAGATACGCAGTATTTT.

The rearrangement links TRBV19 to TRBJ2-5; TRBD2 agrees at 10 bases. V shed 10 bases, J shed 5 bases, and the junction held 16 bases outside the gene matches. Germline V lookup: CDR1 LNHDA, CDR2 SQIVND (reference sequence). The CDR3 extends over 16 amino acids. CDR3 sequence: CAIPRPSGGPRETQYF. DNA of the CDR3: TGTGCCATCCCCCGGCCTAGCGGGGGCCCCAGGGAGACCCAGTACTTC.

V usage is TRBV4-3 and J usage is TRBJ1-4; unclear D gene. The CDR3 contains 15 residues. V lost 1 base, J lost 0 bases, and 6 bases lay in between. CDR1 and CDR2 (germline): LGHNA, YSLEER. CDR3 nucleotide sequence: TGCGCCAGCAGCCAAGGTGGAACAACTAATGAAAAACTGTTTTTT. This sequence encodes CASSQGGTTNEKLFF.

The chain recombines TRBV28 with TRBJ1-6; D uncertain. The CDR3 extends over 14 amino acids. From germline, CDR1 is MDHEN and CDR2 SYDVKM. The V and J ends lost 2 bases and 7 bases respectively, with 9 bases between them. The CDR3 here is CASSLTEPNSPLHF. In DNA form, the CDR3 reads TGTGCCAGCAGTTTAACGGAGCCGAATTCACCCCTCCACTTT.

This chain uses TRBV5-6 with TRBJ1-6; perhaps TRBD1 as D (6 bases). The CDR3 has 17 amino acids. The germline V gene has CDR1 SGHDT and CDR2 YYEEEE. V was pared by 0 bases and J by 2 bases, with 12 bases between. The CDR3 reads CASSLATGATYNSPLHF. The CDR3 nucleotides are TGTGCCAGCAGCTTGGCCACGGGGGCCACCTATAATTCACCCCTCCACTTT.

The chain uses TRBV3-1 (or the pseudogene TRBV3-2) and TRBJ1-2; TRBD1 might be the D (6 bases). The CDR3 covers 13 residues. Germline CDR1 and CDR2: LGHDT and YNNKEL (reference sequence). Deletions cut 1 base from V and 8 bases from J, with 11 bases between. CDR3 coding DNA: TGTGCCAGCAGCCAAGCAGGGGTGACGGGCTACACCTTC. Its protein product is CASSQAGVTGYTF.

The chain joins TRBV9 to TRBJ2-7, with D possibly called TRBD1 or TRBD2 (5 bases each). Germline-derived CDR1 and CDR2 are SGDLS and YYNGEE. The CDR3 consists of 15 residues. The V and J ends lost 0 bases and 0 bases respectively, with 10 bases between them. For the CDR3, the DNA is TGTGCCAGCAGCGTAGTAGGGGAGAGCTCCTACGAGCAGTACTTC. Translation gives CASSVVGESSYEQYF.

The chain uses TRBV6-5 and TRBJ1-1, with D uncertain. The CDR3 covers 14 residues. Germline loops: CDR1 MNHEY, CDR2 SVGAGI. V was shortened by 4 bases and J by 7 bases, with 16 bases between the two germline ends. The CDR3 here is CASSFSSSLVEAFF. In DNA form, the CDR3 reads TGTGCCAGCAGTTTTAGTTCAAGTTTAGTTGAAGCTTTCTTT.

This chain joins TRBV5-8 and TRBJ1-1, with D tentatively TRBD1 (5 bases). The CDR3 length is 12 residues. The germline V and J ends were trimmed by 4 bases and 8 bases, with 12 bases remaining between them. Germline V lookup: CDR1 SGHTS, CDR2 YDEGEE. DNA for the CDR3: TGTGCCAGCAGCCGGGTACCAGGGGAAGCTTTCTTT. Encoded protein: CASSRVPGEAFF.

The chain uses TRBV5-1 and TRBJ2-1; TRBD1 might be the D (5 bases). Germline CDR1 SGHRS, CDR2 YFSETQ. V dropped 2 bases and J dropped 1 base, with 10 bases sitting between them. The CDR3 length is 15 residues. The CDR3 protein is CASSFEQGSYNEQFF. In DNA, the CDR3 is TGCGCCAGCAGCTTTGAGCAGGGATCCTACAATGAGCAGTTCTTC.

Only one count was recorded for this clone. CDR3 DNA: TGTGCCAGCAGTTTAGACCCTCATGAGCAGTTCTTC. Amino acid sequence: CASSLDPHEQFF. The chain employs TRBV12-3 or TRBV12-4 and TRBJ2-1; D unclear. Trimming shortened V by 1 base and J by 8 bases, and 6 bases separated the two germline ends. CDR3 size: 12 residues.

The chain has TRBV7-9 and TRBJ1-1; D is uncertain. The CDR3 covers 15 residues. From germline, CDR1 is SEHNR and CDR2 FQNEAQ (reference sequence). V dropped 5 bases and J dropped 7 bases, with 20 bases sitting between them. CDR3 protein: CASSSIREMYNEAFF. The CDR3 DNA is TGTGCCAGCAGCAGTATACGGGAGATGTACAATGAAGCTTTCTTT.

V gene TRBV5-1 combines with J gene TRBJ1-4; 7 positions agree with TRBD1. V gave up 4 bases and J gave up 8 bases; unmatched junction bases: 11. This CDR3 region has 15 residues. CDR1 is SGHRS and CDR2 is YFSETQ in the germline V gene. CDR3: CASSLTGTVGEKLFF. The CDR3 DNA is TGCGCCAGCAGCCTAACCGGGACAGTGGGCGAAAAACTGTTTTTT. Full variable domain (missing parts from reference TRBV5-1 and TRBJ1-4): KAGVTQTPRYLIKTRGQQVTLSCSPISGHRSVSWYQQTPGQGLQFLFEYFSETQRNKGNFPGRFSGRQFSNSRSEMNVSTLELGDSALYLCASSLTGTVGEKLFFGSGTQLSVL.

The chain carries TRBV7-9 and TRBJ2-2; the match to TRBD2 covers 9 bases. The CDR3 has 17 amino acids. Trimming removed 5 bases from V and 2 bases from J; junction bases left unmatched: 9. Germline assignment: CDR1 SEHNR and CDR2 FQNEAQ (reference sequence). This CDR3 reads CASSQSVAGVNTGELFF. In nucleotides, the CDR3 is TGTGCCAGCAGCCAATCCGTAGCGGGGGTCAACACCGGGGAGCTGTTTTTT.

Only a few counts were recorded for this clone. The CDR3 nucleotides are TGTGCCAGCAGTGAGGACAGGGGGCGTTACGAGCAGTACTTC. This gives the protein CASSEDRGRYEQYF. The chain carries TRBV6-1 and TRBJ2-7, with TRBD1 matching over 11 bases. V trimming: 3 bases; J trimming: 4 bases; junction bases outside the gene matches: 2. The CDR3 length is 14 residues. CDR1 and CDR2 from the germline V gene are MNHNS and SASEGT.

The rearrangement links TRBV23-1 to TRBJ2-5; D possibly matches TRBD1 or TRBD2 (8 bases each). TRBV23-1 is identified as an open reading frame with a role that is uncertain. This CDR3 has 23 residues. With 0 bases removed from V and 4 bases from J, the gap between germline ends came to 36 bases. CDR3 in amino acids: CASSQSNSDYGGALRTGLETQYF. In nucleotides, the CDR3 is TGCGCCAGCAGTCAATCGAATTCGGATTACGGGGGGGCGCTTAGGACAGGGTTAGAGACCCAGTACTTC.